This T cell receptor (beta chain) was sequenced for a study of CD8 T cells in Susac syndrome. TCR beta was sequenced from blood CD8+ and CD4+ T cells. Each multiple sclerosis control was a treatment-naive patient with relapsing-remitting disease that was either stable or active. TEMRA cells were enriched by FACS, while CD8+ and CD4+ T cells were obtained through a negative isolation that was performed magnetically. J gave up 5 bases and V 3 bases, and 3 bases lay outside the gene matches. CDR1 is GTSNPN and CDR2 is SVGIG in the germline V gene (reference sequence). The CDR3 is 12 amino acids. Random-hexamer reverse transcription was applied to roughly 0.45 to 1 ug RNA. By means of immunoSEQ multiplex PCR, TCR beta CDR3 spanning 54 Vbeta and 13 Jbeta underwent amplification. TCRdb reprocessed the immunoSEQ multiplex PCR reads via MiXCR and lists one record per CDR3 protein. The sample carries about 150,000 distinct CDR3 sequences, about 95% recorded once.

This chain connects TRBV30 to TRBJ2-5, with 7 positions matching TRBD1. The receptor's source is a human donor with multiple sclerosis. The material sequenced was CD8+ T cells from PBMCs. The CDR3 sequence: CAWRTGWETQYF. The CDR3, as DNA: TGTGCCTGGAGGACAGGGTGGGAGACCCAGTACTTC.